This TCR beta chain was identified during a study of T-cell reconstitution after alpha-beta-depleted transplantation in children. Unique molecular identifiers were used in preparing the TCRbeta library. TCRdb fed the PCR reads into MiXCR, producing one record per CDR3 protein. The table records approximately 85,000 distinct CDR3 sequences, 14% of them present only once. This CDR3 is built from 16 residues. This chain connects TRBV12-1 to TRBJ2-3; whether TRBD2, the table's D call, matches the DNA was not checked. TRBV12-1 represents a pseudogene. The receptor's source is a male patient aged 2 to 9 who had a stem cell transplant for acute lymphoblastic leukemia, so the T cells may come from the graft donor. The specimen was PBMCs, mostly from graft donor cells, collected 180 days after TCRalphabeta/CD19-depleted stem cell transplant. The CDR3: CASSCEARSSTDTQYF. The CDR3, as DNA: TGTGCCAGCAGCTGTGAGGCCCGTTCTAGCACAGATACGCAGTATTTT.